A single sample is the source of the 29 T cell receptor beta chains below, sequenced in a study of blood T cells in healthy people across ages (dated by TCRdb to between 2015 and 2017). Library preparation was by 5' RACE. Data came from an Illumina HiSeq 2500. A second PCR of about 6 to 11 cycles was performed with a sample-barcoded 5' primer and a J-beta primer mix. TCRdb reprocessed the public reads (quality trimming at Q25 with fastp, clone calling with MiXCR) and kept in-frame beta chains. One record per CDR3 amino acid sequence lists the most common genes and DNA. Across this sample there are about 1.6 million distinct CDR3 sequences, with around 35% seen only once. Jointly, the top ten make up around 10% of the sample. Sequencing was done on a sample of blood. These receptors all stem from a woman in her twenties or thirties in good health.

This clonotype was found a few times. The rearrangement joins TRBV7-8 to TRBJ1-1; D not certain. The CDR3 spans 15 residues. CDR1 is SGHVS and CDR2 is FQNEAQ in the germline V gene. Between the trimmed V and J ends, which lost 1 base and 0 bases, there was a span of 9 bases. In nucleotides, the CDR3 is TGTGCCAGCAGCTTAGTAACCGGTGTGAACACTGAAGCTTTCTTT. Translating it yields CASSLVTGVNTEAFF.

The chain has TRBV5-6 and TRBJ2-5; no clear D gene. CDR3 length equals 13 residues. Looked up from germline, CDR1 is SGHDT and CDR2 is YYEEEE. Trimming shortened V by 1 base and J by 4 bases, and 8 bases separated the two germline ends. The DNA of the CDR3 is TGTGCCAGCAGCTTGTTCAGATTAGAGACCCAGTACTTC. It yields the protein CASSLFRLETQYF.

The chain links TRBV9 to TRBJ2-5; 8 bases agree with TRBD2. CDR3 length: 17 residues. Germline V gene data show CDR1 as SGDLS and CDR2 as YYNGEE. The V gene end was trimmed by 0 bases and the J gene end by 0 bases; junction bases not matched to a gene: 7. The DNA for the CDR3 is TGTGCCAGCAGCGTAGGCACGAGCGGGGGACACCAAGAGACCCAGTACTTC. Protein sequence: CASSVGTSGGHQETQYF.

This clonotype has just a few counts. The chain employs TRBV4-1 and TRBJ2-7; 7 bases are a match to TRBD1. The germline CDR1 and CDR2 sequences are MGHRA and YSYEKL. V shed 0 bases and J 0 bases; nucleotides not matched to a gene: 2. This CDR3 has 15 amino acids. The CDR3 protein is CASSQEDRDSYEQYF. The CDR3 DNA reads TGCGCCAGCAGCCAAGAAGACAGGGACTCCTACGAGCAGTACTTC.

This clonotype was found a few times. The CDR3 is CASSLQGALGDIQYF. Here the CDR3 DNA reads TGTGCCAGCAGTCTACAGGGGGCGCTTGGGGACATTCAGTACTTC. The chain is built from TRBV25-1 and TRBJ2-4; 9 bases agree with TRBD1. V gave up 5 bases and J gave up 8 bases; unmatched junction bases: 10. This CDR3 comprises 15 residues. Germline loops: CDR1 MGHDK, CDR2 SYGVNS.

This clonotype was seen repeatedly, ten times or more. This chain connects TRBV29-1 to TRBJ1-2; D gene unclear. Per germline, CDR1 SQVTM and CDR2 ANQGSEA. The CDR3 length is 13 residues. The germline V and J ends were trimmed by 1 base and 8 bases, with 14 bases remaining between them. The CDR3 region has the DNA TGCAGCGTTGAAGGAGGGAAGGTCGGCGGCTACACCTTC. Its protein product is CSVEGGKVGGYTF.

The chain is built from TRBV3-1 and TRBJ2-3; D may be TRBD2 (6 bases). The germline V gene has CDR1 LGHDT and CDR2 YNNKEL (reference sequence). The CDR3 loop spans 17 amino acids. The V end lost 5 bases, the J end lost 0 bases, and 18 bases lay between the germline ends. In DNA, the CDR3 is TGTGCCAGCAGCGGTGGAGGGGCTAGCGTGAGCACAGATACGCAGTATTTT. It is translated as CASSGGGASVSTDTQYF.

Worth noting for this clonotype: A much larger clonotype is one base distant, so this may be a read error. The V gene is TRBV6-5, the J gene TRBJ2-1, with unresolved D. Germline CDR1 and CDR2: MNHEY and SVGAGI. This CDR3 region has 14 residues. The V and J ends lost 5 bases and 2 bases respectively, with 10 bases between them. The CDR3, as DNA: TGTGCCAGCAGTCCCGTCGAAGCCTACAATGAGCAGTTCTTC. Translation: CASSPVEAYNEQFF.

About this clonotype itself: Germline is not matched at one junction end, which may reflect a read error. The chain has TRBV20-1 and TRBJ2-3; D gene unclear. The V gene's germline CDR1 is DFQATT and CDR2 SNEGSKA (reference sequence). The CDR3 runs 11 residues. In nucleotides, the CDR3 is TGCAGCGCTATTCCTGCGAATACGCAGTATTTT. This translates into CSAIPANTQYF.

The CDR3 protein is CASLGWGKYSAYEQYF. The CDR3 nucleotides read TGTGCCAGCCTCGGTTGGGGAAAATACTCTGCCTACGAGCAGTACTTC. The V call is TRBV27, the J call TRBJ2-7; D uncertain. Germline V gives CDR1 MNHEY, CDR2 SMNVEV (reference sequence). V was shortened by 8 bases and J by 2 bases, with 22 bases between the two germline ends. This CDR3 is built from 16 residues.

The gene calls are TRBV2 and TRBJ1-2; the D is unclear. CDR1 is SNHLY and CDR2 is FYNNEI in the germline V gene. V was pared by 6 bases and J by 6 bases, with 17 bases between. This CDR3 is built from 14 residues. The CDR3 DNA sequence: TGTGCCAGCAGCTTAGCGGCAGTAGTAGATGGCTACACCTTC. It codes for CASSLAAVVDGYTF.

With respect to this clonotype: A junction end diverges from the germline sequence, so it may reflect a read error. The CDR3 sequence is CASSPRETQHF. Here the CDR3 DNA reads TGTGCCAGCAGCCCTCGGGAGACCCAGCACTTC. This chain connects TRBV6-6 to TRBJ2-7; TRBD2 might be the D (6 bases). The germline V gene has CDR1 MNHNY and CDR2 SVGAGI (reference sequence). This CDR3 comprises 11 residues.

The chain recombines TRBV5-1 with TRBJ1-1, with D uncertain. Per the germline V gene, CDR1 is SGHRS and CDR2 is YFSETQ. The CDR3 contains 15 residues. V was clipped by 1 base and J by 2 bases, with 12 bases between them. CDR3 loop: CASSLTGELNTEAFF. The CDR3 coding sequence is TGCGCCAGCAGCTTGACCGGGGAACTCAACACTGAAGCTTTCTTT.

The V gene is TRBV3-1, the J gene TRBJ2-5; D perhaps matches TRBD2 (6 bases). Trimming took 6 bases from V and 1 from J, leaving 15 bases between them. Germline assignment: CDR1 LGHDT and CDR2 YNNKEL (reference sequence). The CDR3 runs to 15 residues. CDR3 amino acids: CASSVREWGQETQYF. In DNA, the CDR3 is TGTGCCAGCAGTGTCCGGGAGTGGGGCCAAGAGACCCAGTACTTC.

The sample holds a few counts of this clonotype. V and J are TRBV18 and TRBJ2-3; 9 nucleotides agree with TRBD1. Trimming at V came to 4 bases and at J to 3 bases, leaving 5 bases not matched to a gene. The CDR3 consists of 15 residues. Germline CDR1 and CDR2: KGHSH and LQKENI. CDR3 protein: CASSRGQGMTDTQYF. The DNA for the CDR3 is TGTGCCAGCTCACGCGGACAGGGGATGACAGATACGCAGTATTTT.

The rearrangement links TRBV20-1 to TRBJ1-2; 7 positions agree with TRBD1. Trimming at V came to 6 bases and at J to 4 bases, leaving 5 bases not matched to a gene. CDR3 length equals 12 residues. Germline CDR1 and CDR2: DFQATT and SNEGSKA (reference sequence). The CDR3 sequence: CSAVGQTYGYTF. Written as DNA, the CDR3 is TGCAGTGCCGTGGGACAGACCTATGGCTACACCTTC.

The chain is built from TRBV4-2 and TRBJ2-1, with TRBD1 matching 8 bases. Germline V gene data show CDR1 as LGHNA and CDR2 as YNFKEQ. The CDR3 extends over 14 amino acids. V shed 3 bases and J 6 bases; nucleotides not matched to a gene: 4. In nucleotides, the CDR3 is TGTGCCAGCAGCCACAGGGGGCAAGGCAATGAGCAGTTCTTC. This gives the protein CASSHRGQGNEQFF.

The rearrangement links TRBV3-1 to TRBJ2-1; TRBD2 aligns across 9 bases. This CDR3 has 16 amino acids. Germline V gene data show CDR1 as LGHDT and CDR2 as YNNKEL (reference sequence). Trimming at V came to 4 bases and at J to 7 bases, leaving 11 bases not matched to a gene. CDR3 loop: CASSPTIAGVGNEQFF. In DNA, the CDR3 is TGTGCCAGCAGCCCTACTATAGCGGGAGTGGGAAATGAGCAGTTCTTC.

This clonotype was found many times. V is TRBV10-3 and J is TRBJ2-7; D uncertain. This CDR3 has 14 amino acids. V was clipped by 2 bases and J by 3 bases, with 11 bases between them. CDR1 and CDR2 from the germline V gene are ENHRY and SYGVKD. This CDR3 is CAISERSVGYEQYF. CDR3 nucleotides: TGTGCCATCAGTGAGCGCAGCGTAGGCTACGAGCAGTACTTC.

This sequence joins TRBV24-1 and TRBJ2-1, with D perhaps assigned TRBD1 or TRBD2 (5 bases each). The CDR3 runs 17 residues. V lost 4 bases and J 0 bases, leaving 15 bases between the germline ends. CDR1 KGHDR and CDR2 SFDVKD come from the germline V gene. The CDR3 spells CATSEEGGTVSYNEQFF. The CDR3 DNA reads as TGTGCCACCAGTGAGGAAGGTGGGACCGTCTCCTACAATGAGCAGTTCTTC.

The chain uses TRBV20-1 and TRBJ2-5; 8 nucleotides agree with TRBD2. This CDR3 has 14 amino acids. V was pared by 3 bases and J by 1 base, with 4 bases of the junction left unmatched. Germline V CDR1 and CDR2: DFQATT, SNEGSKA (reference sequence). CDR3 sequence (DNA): TGCAGTGCTAGTTCCGGGGGGGTCCAAGAGACCCAGTACTTC. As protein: CSASSGGVQETQYF.

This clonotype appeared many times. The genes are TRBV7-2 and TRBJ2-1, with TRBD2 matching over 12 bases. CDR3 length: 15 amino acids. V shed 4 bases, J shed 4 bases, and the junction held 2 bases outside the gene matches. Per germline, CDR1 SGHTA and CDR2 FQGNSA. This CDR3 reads CASSWGTSGYNEQFF. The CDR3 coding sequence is TGTGCCAGCAGCTGGGGGACTAGCGGGTACAATGAGCAGTTCTTC.

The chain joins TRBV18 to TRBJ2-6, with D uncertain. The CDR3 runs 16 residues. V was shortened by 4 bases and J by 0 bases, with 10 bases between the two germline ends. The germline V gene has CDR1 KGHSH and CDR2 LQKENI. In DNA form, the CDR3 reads TGTGCCAGCTCACTCTCTCCAGTCTCTGGGGCCAACGTCCTGACTTTC. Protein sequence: CASSLSPVSGANVLTF.

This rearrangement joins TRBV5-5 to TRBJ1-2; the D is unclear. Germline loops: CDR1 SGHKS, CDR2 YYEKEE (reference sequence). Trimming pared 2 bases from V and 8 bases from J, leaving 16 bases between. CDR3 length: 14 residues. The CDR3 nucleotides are TGTGCCAGCAGCTTTGTGTTCTCTTCCCGGGGCTACACCTTC. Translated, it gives CASSFVFSSRGYTF.

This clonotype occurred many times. In DNA, the CDR3 is TGCAGTGCTAGAGGACGCAGGGGAAGAAAGACAGATACGCAGTATTTT. Its translation is CSARGRRGRKTDTQYF. The chain joins TRBV20-1 to TRBJ2-3, with D perhaps TRBD1 (6 bases). Germline CDR1 is DFQATT and CDR2 is SNEGSKA (reference sequence). The CDR3 extends over 16 amino acids. Trimming took 1 base from V and 3 from J, leaving 17 bases between them.

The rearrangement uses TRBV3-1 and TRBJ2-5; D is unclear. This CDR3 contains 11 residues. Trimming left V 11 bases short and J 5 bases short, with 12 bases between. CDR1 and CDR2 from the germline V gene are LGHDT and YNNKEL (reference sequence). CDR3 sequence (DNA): TGTGCCGGCGGCAACGGGGAGACCCAGTACTTC. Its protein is CAGGNGETQYF.

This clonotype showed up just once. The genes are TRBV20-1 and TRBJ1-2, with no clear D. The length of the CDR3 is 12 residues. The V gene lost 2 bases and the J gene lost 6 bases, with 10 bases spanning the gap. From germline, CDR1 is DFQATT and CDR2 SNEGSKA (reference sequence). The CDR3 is CSARPVADGYTF. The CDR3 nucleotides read TGCAGTGCTAGACCTGTGGCAGATGGCTACACCTTC.

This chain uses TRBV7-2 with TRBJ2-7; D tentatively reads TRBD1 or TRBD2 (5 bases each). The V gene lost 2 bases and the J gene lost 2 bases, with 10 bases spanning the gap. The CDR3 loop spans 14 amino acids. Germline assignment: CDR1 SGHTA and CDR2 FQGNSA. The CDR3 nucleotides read TGTGCCAGCAGCTTACCAGGGAGTGCCTACGAGCAGTACTTC. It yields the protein CASSLPGSAYEQYF.

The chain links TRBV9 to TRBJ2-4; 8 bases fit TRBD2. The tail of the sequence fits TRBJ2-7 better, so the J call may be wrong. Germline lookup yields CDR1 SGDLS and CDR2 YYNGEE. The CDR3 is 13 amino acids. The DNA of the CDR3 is TGTGCCAGCAGCGTAGTTGCGGGGGGCGAGCAGTACTTC. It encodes CASSVVAGGEQYF.